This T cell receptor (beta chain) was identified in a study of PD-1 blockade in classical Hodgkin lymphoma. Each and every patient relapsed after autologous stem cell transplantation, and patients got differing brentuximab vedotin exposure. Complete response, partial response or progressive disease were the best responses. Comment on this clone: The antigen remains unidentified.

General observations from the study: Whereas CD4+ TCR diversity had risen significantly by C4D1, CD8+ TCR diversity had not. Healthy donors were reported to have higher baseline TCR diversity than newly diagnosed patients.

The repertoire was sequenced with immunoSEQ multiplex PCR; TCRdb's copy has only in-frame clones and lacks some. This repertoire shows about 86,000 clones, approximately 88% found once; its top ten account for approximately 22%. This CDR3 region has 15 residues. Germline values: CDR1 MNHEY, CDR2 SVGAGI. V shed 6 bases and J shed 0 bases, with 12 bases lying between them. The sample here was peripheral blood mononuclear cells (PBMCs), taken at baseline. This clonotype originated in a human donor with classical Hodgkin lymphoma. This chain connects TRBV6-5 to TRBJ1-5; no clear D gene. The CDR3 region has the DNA TGTGCCAGCAGCCTCCATACCTATAGCAATCAGCCCCAGCATTTT. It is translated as CASSLHTYSNQPQHF.